The entry below gives a single T cell receptor beta chain sequence along with its context. The germline V gene encodes CDR1 ENHRY and CDR2 SYGVKD. V was trimmed by 1 base and J by 3 bases, leaving 12 bases between them. This CDR3 is built from 15 residues. This specimen belongs to a study of T cell changes during pregnancy in multiple sclerosis. Libraries were prepared by immunoSEQ multiplex PCR; TCRdb keeps only in-frame clonotypes and omits some of them. The table lists about 13,000 clones, more than 70% of them singletons. The rearrangement uses TRBV10-3 and TRBJ1-2; a weak D match, TRBD1 (6 bases). The sequencing here drew on CD8+ T cells from peripheral blood mononuclear cells, taken in the first trimester of pregnancy. The sequence derives from a female donor with multiple sclerosis, enrolled in a pregnancy study. The DNA for the CDR3 is TGTGCCATCAGTGAGTGGGGGGGGCCCGACTATGGCTACACCTTC. Encoded protein: CAISEWGGPDYGYTF.